This TCR beta chain originates from a study of cytomegalovirus exposure and HLA in healthy donors (dated by TCRdb to 2016 to 2017). General notes on the study: According to a later analysis, one platform produced both the roughly 130 validation repertoires and the 666 repertoires of the first cohort. The aim of the study was to test whether cataloging public T cell receptors could identify signatures of past pathogen exposure. To predict cytomegalovirus infection status, the study brought together high-throughput TCR immunosequencing, statistical association of individual TCRs with disease status, and machine learning. A separate validation cohort of approximately 130 different subjects was used in addition to the 666-subject first cohort. Here is what the overall study found, with its caveats: A later analysis found that TCRs clustered in the first cohort also tended to co-occur in the roughly 110 validation repertoires, with approximately 93% of cluster scores above 0. The study gave a list of under 200 TCR beta chains associated with cytomegalovirus. All 120 or so repertoires were used to score co-occurrence in the validation cohort in a later analysis, because that analysis had no HLA typing for the cohort. According to the authors, the approach could potentially be generalized to other disease states and immunological phenotypes. In vitro tests confirmed that a few of the cytomegalovirus-associated TCR beta chains recognize cytomegalovirus antigens. The classifier was reported to diagnose cytomegalovirus status with high specificity and sensitivity in both the original and validation cohorts. Most TCR sequences were observed very rarely across donors, whereas some public TCRs were present in many individuals.

The junction carries 11 bases between V and J, which are trimmed by 0 bases and 5 bases respectively. Via the germline V gene, CDR1 is MGHRA and CDR2 YSYEKL. The CDR3 spans 14 residues, from the cysteine through the phenylalanine. Only the CDR3 region is kept as DNA, spanning 42 bases read in frame from base 1. The donors were included in the validation cohort of some 110 subjects, a group kept apart from the approximately 670-subject first cohort. The method was the immunoSEQ multiplex PCR assay. The authors' pipeline ran thus. A statistical classification framework was built for diagnosing cytomegalovirus status from the catalog of TCR beta chain sequences. Held by TCRdb, this immuneACCESS table contains in-frame sequences only and omits some clones. Under half of the omission traces to an unresolved V gene where checked; the cause of the rest is unknown. V, J and clone size are taken as reported in that table, and D and trimming were inferred from the DNA itself. The sample table holds tens of thousands of clones, of which approximately 85% were seen once. Under 7.5% of the sample comes from the top ten.

In the case of this clone: What antigen it recognizes has not been identified. No base qualities exist here, and no much larger clone lies one base off it.

The sample consisted of PBMCs. This clonotype originated in a woman aged 25 to 39 in good health and CMV-seronegative. The receptor chain draws on TRBV4-1 and TRBJ2-7; no D segment can be confidently identified. The nucleotide sequence is TGCGCCAGCAGCCAAGAGGCCCGGGTAAACGAGCAGTACTTC. Translated, it gives CASSQEARVNEQYF.